The rows below give T cell receptor beta chains drawn from one sample of a study of T cell clusters in autoimmune cytopenias. TCRdb reanalyzed the multiplex PCR reads and collapses them to one entry per CDR3 protein, without DNA. This table holds more than 350 distinct CDR3 sequences. These same records also appear under a second study, on T cell repertoires in aging, cancer and after chemotherapy.

The sample taken for sequencing was peripheral blood. Receptor source: a human donor with chronic lymphocytic leukemia. Both conserved end residues are part of each CDR3. Rows may omit the clone size; those that give it use once, few, many or a size class.

CDR3 length,clone size,V gene,J gene,CDR3 protein
14,.,TRBV6-5,TRBJ2-1,CASSYGGGTDEQFF
17,large,TRBV6-4,TRBJ2-3,CASSEGTGSRGTDTQYF
13,.,TRBV6-2/TRBV6-3,TRBJ2-7,CASRTGLTYEQYF
15,medium-sized,TRBV4-3,TRBJ2-7,CASSQGRPIGYEQYF
12,medium-sized,TRBV11-2,TRBJ1-1,CASSPSVGGAFF
18,medium-sized,TRBV20-1,TRBJ1-6,CSASPRDGGGSYNSPLHF
14,medium-sized,TRBV15,TRBJ1-1,CATSREGGGAEAFF
15,medium-sized,TRBV10-3,TRBJ2-7,CAISEGAGLPYEQYF
15,.,TRBV7-9,TRBJ2-3,CASSPRGESTDTQYF
11,.,TRBV7-3,TRBJ2-2,CASSVTGELFF
13,medium-sized,TRBV27,TRBJ1-1,CASSRPEGTEAFF
15,large,TRBV12-3/TRBV12-4,TRBJ2-6,CASSSTVSGANVLTF
15,large,TRBV11-3,TRBJ1-1,CASSLDPRIGTEAFF
13,large,TRBV29-1,TRBJ2-7,CSYRDLSSYEQYF
16,large,TRBV18,TRBJ2-2,CASSPPNRGFAGELFF
13,.,TRBV30,TRBJ2-3,CAGGRGSTDTQYF
13,.,TRBV5-5,TRBJ1-5,CASSPWTDQPQHF
15,large,TRBV19,TRBJ2-2,CASRRGGADTGELFF
14,.,TRBV29-1,TRBJ2-3,CSVEGTGVTDTQYF
15,medium-sized,TRBV12-3/TRBV12-4,TRBJ2-7,CASSPDSDPVYEQYF